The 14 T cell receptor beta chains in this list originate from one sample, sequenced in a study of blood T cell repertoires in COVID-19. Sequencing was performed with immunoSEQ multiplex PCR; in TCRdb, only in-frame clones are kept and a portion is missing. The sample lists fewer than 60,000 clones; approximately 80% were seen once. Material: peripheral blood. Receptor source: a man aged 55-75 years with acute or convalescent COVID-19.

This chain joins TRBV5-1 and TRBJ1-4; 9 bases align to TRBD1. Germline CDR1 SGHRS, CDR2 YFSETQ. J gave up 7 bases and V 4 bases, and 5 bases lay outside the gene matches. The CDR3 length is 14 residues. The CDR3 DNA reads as TGCGCCAGCAGCCTCGGGACAGGGAGTGAAAAACTGTTTTTT. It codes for CASSLGTGSEKLFF.

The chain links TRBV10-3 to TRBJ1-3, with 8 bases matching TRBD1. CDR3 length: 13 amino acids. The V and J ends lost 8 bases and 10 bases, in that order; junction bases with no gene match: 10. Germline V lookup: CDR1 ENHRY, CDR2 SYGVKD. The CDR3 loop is CAIGPQGAETIYF. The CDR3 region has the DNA TGTGCCATCGGCCCCCAGGGGGCGGAAACCATATATTTT.

The CDR3 reads CASSLHGEVDGAPLHF. The CDR3 DNA follows: TGTGCCAGCAGCTTACATGGGGAGGTGGACGGGGCACCCCTCCACTTT. This chain joins TRBV7-9 and TRBJ1-6; no reliable D call. Trimming left V 2 bases short and J 11 bases short, with 19 bases between. CDR3 length: 16 amino acids. Germline V CDR1 and CDR2: SEHNR, FQNEAQ (reference sequence).

CDR3 region: CASSLGQGISGYTF. In DNA, the CDR3 is TGTGCCAGCAGCTTAGGGCAGGGGATCTCTGGCTACACCTTC. This chain uses TRBV5-6 with TRBJ1-2, with a possible D match to TRBD1 (6 bases). The CDR3 sequence is 14 residues long. The V end was cut by 2 bases, the J end by 7 bases, with 15 bases between. Germline V lookup: CDR1 SGHDT, CDR2 YYEEEE.

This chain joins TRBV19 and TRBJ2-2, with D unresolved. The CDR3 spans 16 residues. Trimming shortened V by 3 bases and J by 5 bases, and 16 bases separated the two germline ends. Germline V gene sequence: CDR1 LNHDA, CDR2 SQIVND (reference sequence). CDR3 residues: CASSIPSQTRTGELFF. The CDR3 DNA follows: TGTGCCAGTAGTATTCCGTCACAAACGCGGACCGGGGAGCTGTTTTTT.

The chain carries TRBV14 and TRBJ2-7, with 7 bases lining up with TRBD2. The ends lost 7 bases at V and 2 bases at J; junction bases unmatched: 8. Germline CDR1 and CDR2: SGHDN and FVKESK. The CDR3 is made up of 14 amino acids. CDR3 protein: CASIHQRGPYEQYF. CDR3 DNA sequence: TGTGCCAGCATTCATCAGCGGGGACCCTACGAGCAGTACTTC.

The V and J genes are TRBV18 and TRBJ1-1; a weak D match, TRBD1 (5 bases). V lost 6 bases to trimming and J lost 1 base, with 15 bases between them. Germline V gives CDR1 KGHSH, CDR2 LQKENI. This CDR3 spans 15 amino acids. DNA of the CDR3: TGTGCCAGCTCGGGCGCGGGGCTTCAGAACACTGAAGCTTTCTTT. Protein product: CASSGAGLQNTEAFF.

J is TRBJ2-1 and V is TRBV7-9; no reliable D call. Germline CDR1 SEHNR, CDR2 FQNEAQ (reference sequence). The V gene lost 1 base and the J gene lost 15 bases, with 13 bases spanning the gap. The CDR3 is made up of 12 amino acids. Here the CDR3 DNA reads TGTGCCAGCAGCTTAGATTCGGCAGAGGTGTTCTTC. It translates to CASSLDSAEVFF.

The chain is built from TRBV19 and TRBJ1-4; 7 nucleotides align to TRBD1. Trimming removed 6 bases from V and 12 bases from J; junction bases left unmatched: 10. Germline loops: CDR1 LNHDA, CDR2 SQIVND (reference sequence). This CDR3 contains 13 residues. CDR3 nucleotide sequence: TGTGCCAGTAGCCACAGGGGAGTCGTAGAACTGTTTTTT. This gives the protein CASSHRGVVELFF.

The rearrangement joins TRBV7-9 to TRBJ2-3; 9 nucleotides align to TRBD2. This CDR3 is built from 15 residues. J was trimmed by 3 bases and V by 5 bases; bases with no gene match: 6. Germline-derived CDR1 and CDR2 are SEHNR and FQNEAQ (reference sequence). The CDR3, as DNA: TGTGCCAGCAGCCCCCTGGCGGGGGGGACAGATACGCAGTATTTT. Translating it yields CASSPLAGGTDTQYF.

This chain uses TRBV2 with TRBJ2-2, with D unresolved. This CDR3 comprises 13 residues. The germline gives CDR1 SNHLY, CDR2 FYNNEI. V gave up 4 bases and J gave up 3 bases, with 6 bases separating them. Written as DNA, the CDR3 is TGTGCCAGCAGTGGGCCTTACACCGGGGAGCTGTTTTTT. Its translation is CASSGPYTGELFF.

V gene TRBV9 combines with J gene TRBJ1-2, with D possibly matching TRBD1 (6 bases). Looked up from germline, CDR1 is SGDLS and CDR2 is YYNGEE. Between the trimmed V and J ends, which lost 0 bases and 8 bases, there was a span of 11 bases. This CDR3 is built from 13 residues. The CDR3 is CASSVDPQGGYTF. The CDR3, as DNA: TGTGCCAGCAGCGTAGATCCGCAGGGGGGCTACACCTTC.

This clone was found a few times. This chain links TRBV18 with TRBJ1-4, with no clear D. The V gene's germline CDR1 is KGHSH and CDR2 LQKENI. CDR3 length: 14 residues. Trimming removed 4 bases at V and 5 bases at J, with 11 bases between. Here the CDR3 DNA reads TGTGCCAGCTCACAGGGAGCAGGAAATGAAAAACTGTTTTTT. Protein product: CASSQGAGNEKLFF.

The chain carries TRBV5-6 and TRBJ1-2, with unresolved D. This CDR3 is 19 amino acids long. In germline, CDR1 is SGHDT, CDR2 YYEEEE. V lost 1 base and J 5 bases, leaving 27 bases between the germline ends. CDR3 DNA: TGTGCCAGCAGCTTGATATTCCTTGGATCCGAAGCGCAGCTTTATGGCTACACCTTC. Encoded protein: CASSLIFLGSEAQLYGYTF.